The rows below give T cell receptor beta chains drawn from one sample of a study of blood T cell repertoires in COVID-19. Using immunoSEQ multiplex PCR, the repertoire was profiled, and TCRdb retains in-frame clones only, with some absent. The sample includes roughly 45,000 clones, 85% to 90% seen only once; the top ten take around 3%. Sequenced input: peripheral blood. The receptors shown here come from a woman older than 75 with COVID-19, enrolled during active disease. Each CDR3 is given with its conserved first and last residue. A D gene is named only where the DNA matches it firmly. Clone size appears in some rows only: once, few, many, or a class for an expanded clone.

DNA: TGTGCCAGCAGCTTGACAGGGATTGTAGGCTATGGCTACACCTTC; CDR3: CASSLTGIVGYGYTF; size: NA; D: NA; V: TRBV5-6; J: TRBJ1-2; length: 15
DNA: TGTGCCAGCTCACCACAGAGAGACGAGCAGTACTTC; CDR3: CASSPQRDEQYF; size: NA; D: NA; V: TRBV18; J: TRBJ2-7; length: 12
DNA: TGTGCCAGCAGCCAAGCGAGGGACAGCCAGAACACTGAAGCTTTCTTT; CDR3: CASSQARDSQNTEAFF; size: NA; D: TRBD1; V: TRBV3-1/TRBV3-2; J: TRBJ1-1; length: 16
DNA: TGTGCCAGCTCACCTTACACAGATACGCAGTATTTT; CDR3: CASSPYTDTQYF; size: NA; D: NA; V: TRBV18; J: TRBJ2-3; length: 12
DNA: TGTGCCAGCAGTTTTCGGGGCACTGAAGCTTTCTTT; CDR3: CASSFRGTEAFF; size: NA; D: NA; V: TRBV12-3/TRBV12-4; J: TRBJ1-1; length: 12
DNA: TGCGCCAGCAGCTTGGATGGGACAGGGCTCAGCTATGGCTACACCTTC; CDR3: CASSLDGTGLSYGYTF; size: NA; D: TRBD1; V: TRBV5-1; J: TRBJ1-2; length: 16
DNA: TGTGCCAGCAGCCCTAACAGCCTACGTGGAATAGCGGGAGTGCGTGAGGAGCAGTACTTC; CDR3: CASSPNSLRGIAGVREEQYF; size: NA; D: TRBD2; V: TRBV3-1/TRBV3-2; J: TRBJ2-7; length: 20
DNA: TGTGCCAGCAGTGGACAGGGAAGCACCGGGGAGCTGTTTTTT; CDR3: CASSGQGSTGELFF; size: NA; D: TRBD1; V: TRBV2; J: TRBJ2-2; length: 14
DNA: TGTGCCAGTAGTATAGTGGGGGGAAGAACTGAAGCTTTCTTT; CDR3: CASSIVGGRTEAFF; size: few; D: NA; V: TRBV19; J: TRBJ1-1; length: 14
DNA: TGCAGCGTGCGGGGGATGGGCAGGGGCCCAGATACGCAGTATTTT; CDR3: CSVRGMGRGPDTQYF; size: NA; D: NA; V: TRBV29-1; J: TRBJ2-3; length: 15
DNA: TGTGCCAGCTTAGGGCTGCGGGGGTCTGGGGCCAACGTCCTGACTTTC; CDR3: CASLGLRGSGANVLTF; size: NA; D: TRBD2; V: TRBV2; J: TRBJ2-6; length: 16
DNA: TGTGCCAGTAATTCCCCTAGCGGGAGATTCGCCGGGGAGCTGTTTTTT; CDR3: CASNSPSGRFAGELFF; size: NA; D: TRBD2; V: TRBV19; J: TRBJ2-2; length: 16
DNA: TGTGCCAGCAGTTCGCCGGGCGGGAGCGAGCAGTACTTC; CDR3: CASSSPGGSEQYF; size: NA; D: TRBD2; V: TRBV2; J: TRBJ2-7; length: 13
DNA: TGTGCCAGCAAAAAGGAGGGAAACTATGGCTACACCTTC; CDR3: CASKKEGNYGYTF; size: NA; D: NA; V: TRBV9; J: TRBJ1-2; length: 13
DNA: TGTGCCAGCAGTGCGACTAGCGGGGGACTCACAGATACGCAGTATTTT; CDR3: CASSATSGGLTDTQYF; size: once; D: TRBD2; V: TRBV6-1; J: TRBJ2-3; length: 16
DNA: TGTGCCAGCAGGCTACAGGGGGCGTTTGGCAATCAGCCCCAGCATTTT; CDR3: CASRLQGAFGNQPQHF; size: NA; D: TRBD1; V: TRBV6-6; J: TRBJ1-5; length: 16
DNA: TGTGCCAGCAGTGAAGCGCTTATGAGGGTTGGTGAAAAACTGTTTTTT; CDR3: CASSEALMRVGEKLFF; size: NA; D: NA; V: TRBV6-1; J: TRBJ1-4; length: 16
DNA: TGTGCCAGCTCCGAGCGAGGGAAACTGTTTTTT; CDR3: CASSERGKLFF; size: NA; D: NA; V: TRBV18; J: TRBJ1-4; length: 11
DNA: TGTGCCAGCAGCTTTCCCAGGGTTTCCTACGAGCAGTACTTC; CDR3: CASSFPRVSYEQYF; size: NA; D: NA; V: TRBV5-5; J: TRBJ2-7; length: 14
DNA: TGTGCCAGCAGCAAAGCGCTTTCAGGGACAGAGACCTACAATGAGCAGTTCTTC; CDR3: CASSKALSGTETYNEQFF; size: NA; D: NA; V: TRBV21-1; J: TRBJ2-1; length: 18
DNA: TGTGCCAGCAGCTCAGCAGGGCAGGGCAACACTGAAGCTTTCTTT; CDR3: CASSSAGQGNTEAFF; size: NA; D: NA; V: TRBV7-2; J: TRBJ1-1; length: 15
DNA: TGTGCCAGTAGAGGGACAGGGGGGGACTATGGCTACACCTTC; CDR3: CASRGTGGDYGYTF; size: NA; D: TRBD1; V: TRBV19; J: TRBJ1-2; length: 14
DNA: TGTGCCAGCAGCCCGGTAGGGCCCTTTCGGGGGTTTGAAGCTTTCTTT; CDR3: CASSPVGPFRGFEAFF; size: NA; D: NA; V: TRBV7-6; J: TRBJ1-1; length: 16
DNA: TGTGCCAGCAGCTTTTTTGGGGGTCCCCTGGCGGGAGGTTATTACAATGAGCAGTTCTTC; CDR3: CASSFFGGPLAGGYYNEQFF; size: NA; D: TRBD2; V: TRBV7-6; J: TRBJ2-1; length: 20
DNA: TGTGCCAGCAGCCACTTTACCGGGACTAGCGGCCACGAGCAGTACTTC; CDR3: CASSHFTGTSGHEQYF; size: NA; D: TRBD2; V: TRBV3-1/TRBV3-2; J: TRBJ2-7; length: 16
DNA: TGTGCCAGCTCACTCGGCGGGAACACCGGGGAGCTGTTTTTT; CDR3: CASSLGGNTGELFF; size: NA; D: NA; V: TRBV18; J: TRBJ2-2; length: 14
DNA: TGTGCCAGCAGTGAATCTAATAAGAGGGCGACCTACGAGCAGTACTTC; CDR3: CASSESNKRATYEQYF; size: few; D: NA; V: TRBV6-1; J: TRBJ2-7; length: 16
DNA: TGTGCCAGCTCACGCAGCACCAAGGGAGAGGGATATGGCTACACCTTC; CDR3: CASSRSTKGEGYGYTF; size: NA; D: NA; V: TRBV18; J: TRBJ1-2; length: 16
DNA: TGTGCCAGCAGCCGCGGACTGGATACAGATACGCAGTATTTT; CDR3: CASSRGLDTDTQYF; size: once; D: NA; V: TRBV4-2; J: TRBJ2-3; length: 14
DNA: TGCGCCAGCAGCTTAGCGGGAGGGAAGGGAGAGACCCAGTACTTC; CDR3: CASSLAGGKGETQYF; size: NA; D: TRBD2; V: TRBV5-1; J: TRBJ2-5; length: 15
DNA: TGTGCCAGTAGTATTGGGCGTACCGGGGCCAACGTCCTGACTTTC; CDR3: CASSIGRTGANVLTF; size: NA; D: NA; V: TRBV19; J: TRBJ2-6; length: 15
DNA: TGTGCCAGCCACAGGGAGTTGGTAGAAAAACTGTTTTTT; CDR3: CASHRELVEKLFF; size: NA; D: NA; V: TRBV2; J: TRBJ1-4; length: 13
DNA: TGTGCCACCAGTGACAACCGGGAGCCAGATACGCAGTATTTT; CDR3: CATSDNREPDTQYF; size: NA; D: NA; V: TRBV24-1; J: TRBJ2-3; length: 14
DNA: TGCGCCAGCAGCCGACAGGGAGGTCAGCCCCAGCATTTT; CDR3: CASSRQGGQPQHF; size: few; D: TRBD1; V: TRBV5-1; J: TRBJ1-5; length: 13
DNA: TGTGCCAGCAGTGAAGACAGGGGGGACTATGGCTACACCTTC; CDR3: CASSEDRGDYGYTF; size: NA; D: TRBD1; V: TRBV2; J: TRBJ1-2; length: 14
DNA: TGCGCCAGCAGCTTGAGTCTCGGCTACGAGCAGTACTTC; CDR3: CASSLSLGYEQYF; size: NA; D: NA; V: TRBV5-1; J: TRBJ2-7; length: 13
DNA: TGTGCCAGCAGCCAAAAGACAGGCTTTCTCGAGCCCCAGCATTTT; CDR3: CASSQKTGFLEPQHF; size: NA; D: NA; V: TRBV3-1/TRBV3-2; J: TRBJ1-5; length: 15
DNA: TGTGCCAGCAGTATAACCCGGGCTAGCGGGAGGGATAGGCAGTTCTTC; CDR3: CASSITRASGRDRQFF; size: NA; D: TRBD2; V: TRBV27; J: TRBJ2-1; length: 16
DNA: TGTGCCAGCAGCCCGCAGGGTTGGGGGAACACTGAAGCTTTCTTT; CDR3: CASSPQGWGNTEAFF; size: NA; D: NA; V: TRBV3-1/TRBV3-2; J: TRBJ1-1; length: 15
DNA: TGTGCCAGCAGGGTGTCCGGGACAGGGGGTGAAGAGACCCAGTACTTC; CDR3: CASRVSGTGGEETQYF; size: NA; D: TRBD1; V: TRBV28; J: TRBJ2-5; length: 16
DNA: TGTGCCAGCAGCAAAGCGCTTGCAGTCCGATTCTCGAGGCAGCCCCAGCATTTT; CDR3: CASSKALAVRFSRQPQHF; size: NA; D: NA; V: TRBV21-1; J: TRBJ1-5; length: 18